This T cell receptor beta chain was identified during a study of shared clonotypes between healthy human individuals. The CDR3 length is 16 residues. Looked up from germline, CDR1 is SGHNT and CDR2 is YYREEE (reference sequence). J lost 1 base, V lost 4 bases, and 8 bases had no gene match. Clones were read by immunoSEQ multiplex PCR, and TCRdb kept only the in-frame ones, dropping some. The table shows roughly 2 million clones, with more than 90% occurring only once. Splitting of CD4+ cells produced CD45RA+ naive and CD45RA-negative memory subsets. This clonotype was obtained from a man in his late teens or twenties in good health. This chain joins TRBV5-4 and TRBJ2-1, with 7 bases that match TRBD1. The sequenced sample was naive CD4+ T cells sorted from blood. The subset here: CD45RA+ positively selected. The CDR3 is CASSSTTGKSYNEQFF. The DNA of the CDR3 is TGTGCCAGCAGCAGCACGACAGGGAAGTCCTACAATGAGCAGTTCTTC.